These 23 T cell receptor beta chains were sequenced from one sample in a study of PD-L1 blockade in urothelial cancer (TCRdb year 2017). Receptor libraries were prepared by the immunoSEQ multiplex PCR assay. Sourced from immuneACCESS, this table was stored by TCRdb with only in-frame sequences that have V and J called. A share of the clones is absent; for the studies checked, an unresolved V gene accounts for under half, and the remainder has no known explanation. The sample data list 50,000 or so clones, and 75% of these were observed just once. The ten largest clones represent under 4.5% of the sample. The sample's time point label, decoded: pretreatment peripheral blood. The sequenced sample was PBMCs, obtained around atezolizumab (anti-PD-L1) treatment. The receptors stem from a man aged 65 to 85 with urothelial cancer.

The chain joins TRBV6-4 to TRBJ2-7; D possibly corresponds to TRBD2 (6 bases). Germline CDR1 is MRHNA and CDR2 is SNTAGT. The CDR3 runs 12 residues. The V gene lost 8 bases and the J gene lost 3 bases, with 11 bases spanning the gap. In DNA form, the CDR3 reads TGTGCCAGCGGGACTCGCCGCTACGAGCAGTACTTC. This codes for CASGTRRYEQYF.

The rearrangement joins TRBV5-1 to TRBJ1-4; 9 bases agree with TRBD1. After removal of 0 bases from V and 8 bases from J, the junction contained 5 bases not matched to a gene. CDR3 length: 15 amino acids. The V gene's germline CDR1 is SGHRS and CDR2 YFSETQ. CDR3 coding DNA: TGCGCCAGCAGCTTGGCGGGACAGGGTGGCGAAAAACTGTTTTTT. It specifies CASSLAGQGGEKLFF.

This clone was detected once. The V gene is TRBV7-6, the J gene TRBJ2-3; D possibly corresponds to TRBD2 (5 bases). Germline-derived CDR1 and CDR2 are SGHVS and FNYEAQ. V shed 3 bases and J shed 5 bases, with 15 bases lying between them. The CDR3 has 15 amino acids. DNA of the CDR3: TGTGCCAGCAGCTTCAGTAGCGTGGATAAAGATACGCAGTATTTT. Its translation: CASSFSSVDKDTQYF.

The gene calls are TRBV7-3 and TRBJ2-2; D not certain. There are 13 residues in the CDR3. The germline gives CDR1 SGHTA, CDR2 FQGTGA. Trimming removed 5 bases at V and 5 bases at J, with 9 bases between. As DNA, the CDR3 is TGTGCCAGCAGCGATCCCGGGACCGGGGAGCTGTTTTTT. This gives the protein CASSDPGTGELFF.

This clone was detected only a few times. The genes are TRBV4-3 and TRBJ2-7; a possible D gene is TRBD2 (6 bases). V lost 0 bases, J lost 3 bases, and 12 bases lay in between. The CDR3 sequence is 15 residues long. Germline lookup yields CDR1 LGHNA and CDR2 YSLEER. The CDR3 DNA reads as TGCGCCAGCAGCCAAGAAGGCGGGGCGAGCTACGAGCAGTACTTC. Its translation is CASSQEGGASYEQYF.

The V gene is TRBV7-9, the J gene TRBJ2-7, with D possibly TRBD2 on 6 matching bases. Germline V gene lookup returns CDR1 SEHNR and CDR2 FQNEAQ (reference sequence). Trimming removed 8 bases at V and 4 bases at J, with 6 bases between. This CDR3 has 10 amino acids. CDR3 in DNA: TGTGCCAGCGGGACTTACGAGCAGTACTTC. Its translation is CASGTYEQYF.

The chain recombines TRBV7-2 with TRBJ2-2, with no clear D. Germline-derived CDR1 and CDR2 are SGHTA and FQGNSA. Trimming removed 0 bases at V and 4 bases at J, with 3 bases between. The CDR3 runs to 13 residues. The CDR3 spells CASSLARTGELFF. CDR3 sequence (DNA): TGTGCCAGCAGCTTAGCGCGCACCGGGGAGCTGTTTTTT.

This chain connects TRBV2 to TRBJ1-4; D gene uncertain. Germline V CDR1 and CDR2: SNHLY, FYNNEI. The CDR3 consists of 12 residues. V was clipped by 2 bases and J by 8 bases, with 6 bases between them. The CDR3 reads CASSESPEKLFF. The CDR3 coding sequence is TGTGCCAGCAGTGAAAGCCCGGAAAAACTGTTTTTT.

The chain employs TRBV5-8 and TRBJ1-1; D remains unclear. V was pared by 3 bases and J by 0 bases, with 12 bases between. The CDR3 is made up of 15 amino acids. Per the germline V gene, CDR1 is SGHTS and CDR2 is YDEGEE. This CDR3 reads CASSSPSYLNTEAFF. As DNA, the CDR3 is TGTGCCAGCAGCTCTCCGAGTTATTTGAACACTGAAGCTTTCTTT. The whole variable domain, filled in from reference TRBV5-8 and TRBJ1-1, reads EAGVTQSPTHLIKTRGQQATLRCSPISGHTSVYWYQQALGLGLQFLLWYDEGEERNRGNFPPRFSGRQFPNYSSELNVNALELEDSALYLCASSSPSYLNTEAFFGQGTRLTVV.

The rearrangement links TRBV7-8 to TRBJ2-1; a weak D match, TRBD1 (6 bases). The ends were cut back, 6 bases at V and 1 base at J, with 16 bases in the middle. This CDR3 has 16 amino acids. Germline CDR1 SGHVS, CDR2 FQNEAQ. The CDR3 protein is CASSPYRVVSYNEQFF. Written as DNA, the CDR3 is TGTGCCAGCAGTCCCTACAGGGTGGTATCCTACAATGAGCAGTTCTTC.

The V gene is TRBV18, the J gene TRBJ2-2; D is possibly TRBD1 (6 bases). The CDR3 contains 13 residues. Germline CDR1 reads KGHSH; CDR2 reads LQKENI. The germline V and J ends were trimmed by 3 bases and 6 bases, with 8 bases remaining between them. The CDR3 nucleotides read TGTGCCAGCTCACCTACAGGGCCCGGGGAGCTGTTTTTT. Its protein is CASSPTGPGELFF.

This sequence joins TRBV15 and TRBJ2-7, with D possibly matching TRBD1 (6 bases). Trimming removed 0 bases at V and 0 bases at J, with 6 bases between. CDR1 is LNHNV and CDR2 is YYDKDF in the germline V gene (reference sequence). The CDR3 totals 14 residues. CDR3 residues: CATSREQGSYEQYF. CDR3 nucleotide sequence: TGTGCCACCAGCAGAGAACAGGGCTCCTACGAGCAGTACTTC.

The genes are TRBV18 and TRBJ2-3, with D unresolved. The CDR3 totals 12 residues. Looked up from germline, CDR1 is KGHSH and CDR2 is LQKENI. Trimming left V 3 bases short and J 6 bases short, with 7 bases between. The CDR3 DNA follows: TGTGCCAGCTCACCTTCCCGGGATACGCAGTATTTT. Translation gives CASSPSRDTQYF.

This sequence joins TRBV9 and TRBJ1-2; 9 bases map to TRBD1. CDR1 and CDR2 from the germline V gene are SGDLS and YYNGEE. The CDR3 loop spans 13 amino acids. Germline trimming cut 5 bases from V and 8 bases from J; bases unmatched to any gene: 7. CDR3 nucleotides: TGTGCCAGCAGTCCCGGGGGACAGGGAGGCTACACCTTC. Its protein is CASSPGGQGGYTF.

J is TRBJ2-2 and V is TRBV14; the match to TRBD1 covers 8 bases. This CDR3 comprises 16 residues. In germline, CDR1 is SGHDN, CDR2 FVKESK. The V and J ends lost 6 bases and 2 bases, in that order; junction bases with no gene match: 8. CDR3: CASSRGRGLNTGELFF. CDR3 bases: TGTGCCAGCAGTCGAGGCAGGGGGCTCAACACCGGGGAGCTGTTTTTT.

The gene calls are TRBV7-9 and TRBJ2-5; a possible D gene is TRBD1 (5 bases). The ends were cut back, 6 bases at V and 2 bases at J, with 13 bases in the middle. Germline V gene sequence: CDR1 SEHNR, CDR2 FQNEAQ (reference sequence). The CDR3 consists of 14 residues. The CDR3 here is CASSYRQPQETQYF. The DNA of the CDR3 is TGTGCCAGCAGTTACCGACAGCCTCAAGAGACCCAGTACTTC.

The chain recombines TRBV5-6 with TRBJ2-2, with TRBD2 as a possible D gene (5 bases). V was shortened by 2 bases and J by 5 bases, with 16 bases between the two germline ends. CDR1 and CDR2 from the germline V gene are SGHDT and YYEEEE. The CDR3 is made up of 16 amino acids. DNA for the CDR3: TGTGCCAGCAGCTTCCTTCCAGCGGACTTGACCGGGGAGCTGTTTTTT. Protein sequence: CASSFLPADLTGELFF. Combining the CDR3 with reference TRBV5-6 and TRBJ2-2 gives the whole variable domain DAGVTQSPTHLIKTRGQQVTLRCSPKSGHDTVSWYQQALGQGPQFIFQYYEEEERQRGNFPDRFSGHQFPNYSSELNVNALLLGDSALYLCASSFLPADLTGELFFGEGSRLTVL.

The chain couples TRBV5-6 to TRBJ2-1, with 10 bases lining up with TRBD2. The CDR3 extends over 15 amino acids. Germline V gene sequence: CDR1 SGHDT, CDR2 YYEEEE. The trim removed 2 bases at V and 10 bases at J, leaving 9 bases unmatched. The CDR3: CASSFPASGGLEQFF. In nucleotides, the CDR3 is TGTGCCAGCAGCTTCCCAGCTAGCGGGGGTCTGGAGCAGTTCTTC.

This rearrangement joins TRBV10-3 to TRBJ1-2; 7 bases fit TRBD1. This CDR3 comprises 13 residues. The germline CDR1 and CDR2 sequences are ENHRY and SYGVKD. With V trimmed by 2 bases and J by 8 bases, 5 bases remained unmatched. CDR3 amino acids: CAISEDRVGGYTF. The DNA for the CDR3 is TGTGCCATCAGTGAGGACAGGGTCGGGGGCTACACCTTC.

This clone was observed a handful of times. V usage is TRBV7-3 and J usage is TRBJ2-3; tentatively, D is TRBD1 (6 bases). The V end was cut by 5 bases, the J end by 9 bases, with 15 bases between. Germline loops: CDR1 SGHTA, CDR2 FQGTGA. The CDR3 has 13 residues. CDR3 region: CASSLNREGTQYF. CDR3 coding DNA: TGTGCCAGCAGCCTAAACAGGGAAGGGACGCAGTATTTT.

The genes are TRBV28 and TRBJ2-4; 7 bases map to TRBD2. The length of the CDR3 is 17 residues. Germline CDR1 is MDHEN and CDR2 is SYDVKM. V was pared by 5 bases and J by 0 bases, with 10 bases of the junction left unmatched. The CDR3 DNA sequence: TGTGCCAGCAGTCTATTGGGGGGGAATATAGCCAAAAACATTCAGTACTTC. This sequence encodes CASSLLGGNIAKNIQYF. The full variable domain, with the rest looked up from reference TRBV28 and TRBJ2-4, is DVKVTQSSRYLVKRTGEKVFLECVQDMDHENMFWYRQDPGLGLRLIYFSYDVKMKEKGDIPEGYSVSREKKERFSLILESASTNQTSMYLCASSLLGGNIAKNIQYFGAGTRLSVL.

The sample holds a few counts of this clone. The chain couples TRBV27 to TRBJ2-1; 9 positions match TRBD1. V gave up 9 bases and J gave up 5 bases; unmatched junction bases: 11. CDR3 length: 15 amino acids. Per germline, CDR1 MNHEY and CDR2 SMNVEV (reference sequence). CDR3 sequence reads: CASGPGQGMHNEQFF. The CDR3 DNA reads as TGTGCCAGTGGCCCGGGACAGGGTATGCACAATGAGCAGTTCTTC.

This sequence joins TRBV5-1 and TRBJ2-1; 15 nucleotides agree with TRBD2. This CDR3 region has 17 residues. V was clipped by 0 bases and J by 9 bases; unmatched bases: 7. CDR1 SGHRS and CDR2 YFSETQ come from the germline V gene. CDR3 coding DNA: TGCGCCAGCAGCTTGGCCGGACTAGCGGGAGGGCCGAGTGAGCAGTTCTTC. This sequence encodes CASSLAGLAGGPSEQFF.